The 20 T cell receptor beta chains reported below all come from one sample, sequenced in a study of blood T cell repertoires in COVID-19. Profiling relied on immunoSEQ multiplex PCR, and the TCRdb table lists in-frame clones only, not all of them. Of 130,000 to 150,000 clones listed, roughly 87% are singletons. Sequencing was done on a sample of peripheral blood. The receptors come from a woman in her forties or fifties with acute or convalescent COVID-19.

The V gene is TRBV30, the J gene TRBJ1-1; no definite D call. Germline assignment: CDR1 GTSNPN and CDR2 SVGIG (reference sequence). The CDR3 contains 12 residues. V gave up 3 bases and J gave up 3 bases, with 8 bases separating them. CDR3 sequence reads: CAWRRRDTEAFF. As DNA, the CDR3 is TGTGCCTGGAGAAGACGGGACACTGAAGCTTTCTTT.

The DNA of the CDR3 is TGTGCCAGCAGCTTAAGAGGGGGGGGGTATAATTCACCCCTCCACTTT. Its protein is CASSLRGGGYNSPLHF. The J gene is TRBJ1-6, the V gene TRBV11-2, with D possibly being TRBD1 (6 bases). The germline V gene has CDR1 SGHAT and CDR2 FQNNGV. CDR3 length: 16 amino acids. The ends were cut back, 2 bases at V and 4 bases at J, with 12 bases in the middle.

The rearrangement joins TRBV3-1 (or the pseudogene TRBV3-2) to TRBJ2-2, with D tentatively TRBD1 (6 bases). The germline CDR1 and CDR2 sequences are LGHDT and YNNKEL (reference sequence). This CDR3 region has 16 residues. Trimming left V 4 bases short and J 6 bases short, with 18 bases between. The CDR3 is CASSRLLTGNAGELFF. CDR3 in DNA: TGTGCCAGCAGCCGCTTGTTAACAGGGAATGCCGGGGAGCTGTTTTTT.

The rearrangement links TRBV25-1 to TRBJ2-5, with 8 bases that match TRBD1. Trimming removed 2 bases from V and 4 bases from J; junction bases left unmatched: 3. Germline lookup yields CDR1 MGHDK and CDR2 SYGVNS. This CDR3 comprises 14 residues. The CDR3 loop is CASSEQGARETQYF. In DNA, the CDR3 is TGTGCCAGCAGTGAACAGGGGGCGAGAGAGACCCAGTACTTC.

This clone was picked up a small number of times. The rearrangement links TRBV6-5 to TRBJ2-2; 7 nucleotides align to TRBD2. CDR1 and CDR2 (germline): MNHEY, SVGAGI. The CDR3 has 14 residues. V shed 5 bases and J 2 bases; nucleotides not matched to a gene: 2. The CDR3 nucleotides read TGTGCCAGCAGTATAGCGGGCAACACCGGGGAGCTGTTTTTT. Encoded protein: CASSIAGNTGELFF.

The chain combines TRBV29-1 with TRBJ2-7; 10 positions match TRBD1. The CDR3 runs to 14 residues. V dropped 8 bases and J dropped 5; count of bases not matched to a gene: 12. Germline loops: CDR1 SQVTM, CDR2 ANQGSEA. The CDR3 sequence: CSIRTGTGAHEQYF. The CDR3 coding sequence is TGCAGCATCCGGACAGGGACAGGGGCCCACGAGCAGTACTTC.

The chain links TRBV12-5 to TRBJ2-3, with a weak D call TRBD1 (5 bases). Germline lookup yields CDR1 LGHNT and CDR2 FRNRAP. V gave up 2 bases and J gave up 0 bases, with 6 bases separating them. The CDR3 length is 14 residues. For the CDR3, the DNA is TGTGCTAGTGGTTTGAAGGGGAGCACAGATACGCAGTATTTT. This codes for CASGLKGSTDTQYF. Full variable domain (rest looked up from reference TRBV12-5 and TRBJ2-3): DARVTQTPRHKVTEMGQEVTMRCQPILGHNTVFWYRQTMMQGLELLAYFRNRAPLDDSGMPKDRFSAEMPDATLATLKIQPSEPRDSAVYFCASGLKGSTDTQYFGPGTRLTVL.

This rearrangement joins TRBV2 to TRBJ2-7, with 10 bases aligning to TRBD2. The CDR3 consists of 11 residues. V shed 9 bases and J 5 bases; nucleotides not matched to a gene: 1. Germline V gives CDR1 SNHLY, CDR2 FYNNEI. The CDR3 sequence: CARGLADEQYF. CDR3 bases: TGTGCCAGAGGACTAGCGGACGAGCAGTACTTC.

The CDR3 reads CASSRVRGSDTQYF. CDR3 coding DNA: TGTGCCAGCAGCCGCGTCAGGGGGTCAGATACGCAGTATTTT. The V gene is TRBV7-9, the J gene TRBJ2-3; the match to TRBD1 covers 7 bases. Trimming at V came to 5 bases and at J to 4 bases, leaving 6 bases not matched to a gene. The CDR3 runs 14 residues. The V gene's germline CDR1 is SEHNR and CDR2 FQNEAQ (reference sequence).

This clone was detected only a few times. For the CDR3, the DNA is TGTGCCAGTCAGAGACAGGGGGCCTACACTGAAGCTTTCTTT. It codes for CASQRQGAYTEAFF. The V call is TRBV19, the J call TRBJ1-1, with 10 nucleotides matching TRBD1. The ends lost 8 bases at V and 3 bases at J; junction bases unmatched: 6. Germline values: CDR1 LNHDA, CDR2 SQIVND (reference sequence). This CDR3 spans 14 amino acids. The full variable domain, completed using reference TRBV19 and TRBJ1-1, is DGGITQSPKYLFRKEGQNVTLSCEQNLNHDAMYWYRQDPGQGLRLIYYSQIVNDFQKGDIAEGYSVSREKKESFPLTVTSAQKNPTAFYLCASQRQGAYTEAFFGQGTRLTVV.

The table lists this clone with a count of one. The V call is TRBV29-1, the J call TRBJ1-1, with a possible D match to TRBD1 (5 bases). The CDR3 runs to 12 residues. The germline CDR1 and CDR2 sequences are SQVTM and ANQGSEA. V dropped 8 bases and J dropped 1 base, with 11 bases sitting between them. The CDR3 DNA follows: TGCAGCCTAGGGACTGAGAACACTGAAGCTTTCTTT. This translates into CSLGTENTEAFF. The whole variable domain, remainder taken from reference TRBV29-1 and TRBJ1-1, is SAVISQKPSRDICQRGTSLTIQCQVDSQVTMMFWYRQQPGQSLTLIATANQGSEATYESGFVIDKFPISRPNLTFSTLTVSNMSPEDSSIYLCSLGTENTEAFFGQGTRLTVV.

The chain has TRBV29-1 and TRBJ2-2, with 12 bases fitting TRBD2. CDR1 and CDR2 from the germline V gene are SQVTM and ANQGSEA. The CDR3 is 16 amino acids. V dropped 1 base and J dropped 6; count of bases not matched to a gene: 6. The CDR3 loop reads CSVEAGLAGGPGELFF. In DNA form, the CDR3 reads TGCAGCGTTGAAGCTGGGCTAGCGGGAGGGCCCGGGGAGCTGTTTTTT.

This chain links TRBV11-2 with TRBJ2-1; TRBD2 aligns across 13 bases. V lost 4 bases to trimming and J lost 9 bases; unmatched junction nucleotides: 6. CDR3 length: 15 amino acids. The germline gives CDR1 SGHAT, CDR2 FQNNGV. The CDR3 bases are TGTGCCAGCAGCTGGACTAGCGGGGGAGAGGGTGAGCAGTTCTTC. Its translation is CASSWTSGGEGEQFF.

V gene TRBV11-2 combines with J gene TRBJ1-5; TRBD1 is a possible D gene (6 bases). Per the germline V gene, CDR1 is SGHAT and CDR2 is FQNNGV. V lost 1 base to trimming and J lost 2 bases, with 6 bases between them. The length of the CDR3 is 14 residues. In nucleotides, the CDR3 is TGTGCCAGCAGCTTAGGGGGGCGCAATCAGCCCCAGCATTTT. Encoded protein: CASSLGGRNQPQHF. Variable domain in full (rest from reference TRBV11-2 and TRBJ1-5): EAGVAQSPRYKIIEKRQSVAFWCNPISGHATLYWYQQILGQGPKLLIQFQNNGVVDDSQLPKDRFSAERLKGVDSTLKIQPAKLEDSAVYLCASSLGGRNQPQHFGDGTRLSIL.

This sequence joins TRBV11-2 and TRBJ2-2; perhaps TRBD2 as D (5 bases). The germline V gene has CDR1 SGHAT and CDR2 FQNNGV. There are 16 residues in the CDR3. With 0 bases removed from V and 5 bases from J, the gap between germline ends came to 13 bases. CDR3 sequence reads: CASSLDAGPRTGELFF. CDR3 nucleotides: TGTGCCAGCAGCTTAGATGCGGGTCCAAGGACCGGGGAGCTGTTTTTT.

J is TRBJ1-1 and V is TRBV27, with D perhaps TRBD1 (6 bases). The V and J ends lost 6 bases and 0 bases respectively, with 11 bases between them. The CDR3 loop spans 14 amino acids. Germline CDR1 MNHEY, CDR2 SMNVEV (reference sequence). The CDR3 bases are TGTGCCAGCAGCCTGGGGACAATGAACACTGAAGCTTTCTTT. Translation: CASSLGTMNTEAFF.

V gene TRBV21-1 combines with J gene TRBJ2-7; the table assigns TRBD2, which was not confirmed against the DNA. TRBV21-1 is a listed pseudogene. The CDR3 consists of 14 residues. The chain's CDR3 is CASSKPNLAYEQYF. As DNA, the CDR3 is TGTGCCAGCAGCAAACCTAACCTAGCCTACGAGCAGTACTTC.

The rearrangement joins TRBV7-7 to TRBJ2-3; 11 bases are shared with TRBD2. V lost 2 bases to trimming and J lost 6 bases; unmatched junction nucleotides: 4. Germline V gene data show CDR1 as SSHAT and CDR2 as FNYEAQ (reference sequence). The CDR3 loop spans 15 amino acids. The CDR3 loop is CASSLSWTSGDTQYF. CDR3 DNA sequence: TGTGCCAGCAGCTTAAGTTGGACTAGCGGGGATACGCAGTATTTT.

CDR3 sequence reads: CASSFQQGGSPLHF. In DNA form, the CDR3 reads TGTGCCAGCAGTTTTCAACAGGGTGGTTCACCCCTCCACTTT. The chain joins TRBV28 to TRBJ1-6; weak D call: TRBD1 (6 bases). Germline loops: CDR1 MDHEN, CDR2 SYDVKM. V lost 3 bases, J lost 9 bases, and 12 bases lay in between. The CDR3 spans 14 residues.

The V and J genes are TRBV28 and TRBJ1-2, with a possible D match to TRBD1 (6 bases). Germline V lookup: CDR1 MDHEN, CDR2 SYDVKM. The CDR3 has 15 amino acids. Trimming stripped 2 bases from V and 4 bases from J, with 14 bases between. The CDR3 protein is CASSLEVRQVYGYTF. CDR3 DNA sequence: TGTGCCAGCAGTTTAGAGGTTCGACAGGTCTATGGCTACACCTTC.